A single T cell receptor beta chain is shown here with its context. Its recognized antigen is unknown. Per-nucleotide qualities are absent, and no much larger clonotype sits a single base away. The CDR3 numbers 15 residues from cysteine through phenylalanine. Only the CDR3 DNA is retained, 45 bases long and in frame from the first base. CDR1 and CDR2 were assigned from the germline V gene as MNHEY and SVGAGI. V is clipped by 0 bases and J by 2 bases, and the sequence between their germline boundaries is 8 bases long. These data are taken from a study of cytomegalovirus exposure and HLA in healthy donors (dated by TCRdb to about 2017). Context from the whole study: An earlier analysis of approximately 590 of the donors reported about 290 Gb of sequence data and 117 million unique TCR beta sequences from about 179 million T cells. An early release covering more than 500 HLA-typed donors comprised about 290 gigabases of sequencing data and around 80 million unique TCR sequences. The genetic ancestry cluster associated with self-reported Caucasian donors included roughly four fifths of the approximately 400 genotyped donors. The study aimed to test whether cataloging public T cell receptors could reveal signatures of past pathogen exposure. The study profiled the T cell repertoires of hundreds of subjects by immunosequencing and related them to cytomegalovirus serostatus. Along with the approximately 670-subject first cohort, a separate validation cohort of 120 different subjects was used. To predict cytomegalovirus infection status, the study brought together high-throughput TCR immunosequencing, statistical association of individual TCRs with disease status, and machine learning. To study patterns of TCR occurrence, a later analysis re-analyzed previously published TCR beta repertoires from 650 to 750 donors and added high-resolution HLA genotyping. The later analysis used no new phenotypic data to find candidate immune exposures, relying instead on TCR beta sequences and their occurrence across donors. In an earlier analysis of 587 of the donors, high-throughput TCR beta sequencing was used to judge whether each TCR beta V gene segment behaved as functional or pseudogenic. Donor age, sex, ethnicity and CMV serostatus were compiled alongside the repertoire data. Genome-wide SNP genotypes for about three fifths of the roughly 670 donors were used in a later genetic analysis, which treated that subset as a discovery cohort. All discovery cohort repertoires had been generated on a single sequencing platform. Both class I and class II loci were covered by HLA typing, at four-digit resolution. The number of typed donors differed by locus: about 620-630 for A, B, C, DRB1 and DQB1; some 540 for DQA1; approximately 600 for DPA1; and some 430 for DPB1. Several DR-DQ haplotypes were treated as single units for association and clustering because of strong linkage in the cohort. Among over 350 genotyped donors of the cohort, an average of approximately 230,000 unique TCR beta nucleotide sequences were sequenced per donor, around 18% of them non-productive.

The cohort was made up of around 720 healthy bone marrow donors. At the time of sampling, every cohort member was nominally healthy, though immune exposures that went unrecorded were likely present. The donor was CMV seronegative and belonged to the group of over 300 seronegative cohort members. A peripheral blood sample was provided by each donor, and peripheral blood mononuclear cells were used for TCR beta sequencing. The Qiagen DNeasy Blood Extraction Kit was used to extract genomic DNA from the blood cell samples. The research as a whole found: Because the 87-base-pair reads could not distinguish some IMGT-functional V segments, including TRBV6-2 and TRBV6-3, those segments were excluded. The presence/absence analyses assumed that sequencing depth was roughly uniform across donors, and that assumption may not be true. A further reported finding was that TCR beta sequences accurately predicted the HLA-A and HLA-B alleles for most subjects in the first cohort. Compared with equally common non-associated chains, HLA-associated TCR beta chains in a later analysis were more clonally expanded and had lower generation probabilities. CMV serostatus was the only immune exposure information available for the cohort. A later genetic analysis reported fewer N-insertions in productive TCRs among donors in an Asian-associated ancestry cluster than the roughly 700-donor mean. A few of the identified cytomegalovirus-associated TCR beta chains were confirmed in vitro to be specific for cytomegalovirus antigens. According to a later analysis, most CMV-associated TCR beta chains appeared to be HLA-restricted, and the HLA associations seemed to be driven largely by CMV exposure. V-gene and J-gene trimming of TCR beta chains was associated with a missense DCLRE1C variant in a later genetic analysis, and the association was replicated in an independent cohort. A later analysis found that TCR association rates varied across HLA loci, with DRB1 alleles showing the most associated TCRs and HLA-C alleles the fewest. In the study, 164 TCR beta chains were listed as associated with cytomegalovirus. Only TCR beta chains were sequenced in this cohort, and the absence of alpha or paired-chain data limited detectable features. Specific HLA alleles were associated with over 15,000 TCR beta sequences at a false discovery rate of 0.05 in a later analysis. Because HLA typing was unavailable for some donors at each locus, only the typed subset was used in association tests. Broadly in line with IMGT annotations, most TCR beta V segments showed up in productive rearrangements about 87% or about 30% of the time in an earlier analysis of under 700 of the donors. In a later analysis, several top co-occurrence clusters were reported to appear linked to parvovirus B19, influenza, CMV and Epstein-Barr virus. A cluster of highly shared sequence variants was judged likely to represent a technical artifact of the sequencing pipeline. When HLA alleles, especially DR and DQ, strongly co-occurred, attributing TCR associations to individual alleles was difficult. Linkage disequilibrium might explain the correlated functional status among segregating V segments, but an unknown experimental factor could not be ruled out. According to the authors, the approach could potentially be generalized to other disease states and immunological phenotypes. The classifier was reported to diagnose cytomegalovirus status with high specificity and sensitivity in both the original cohort and the validation cohort. The earlier analysis of around 600 of the donors excluded approximately 15 rarely observed V segments, including chromosome 9 orphons, because counts were too low. While some public TCRs were present in many individuals, most TCR sequences turned up only very rarely across donors.

Library prep was done by the immunoSEQ multiplex PCR assay. The multiplex PCR relied on a mix of 60 forward primers for TCR Vbeta segments and 13 reverse primers for TCR Jbeta segments. Amplification of the CDR3 region of rearranged TCR beta genes was performed with a multiplex PCR assay on genomic DNA. On the Illumina HiSeq System, the amplified TCR beta libraries were sequenced as 87-base-pair reads. The authors' pipeline ran thus. Across the 640 or so repertoires, a later analysis counted tens of millions of unique TCR beta chains, 9 million to 14 million of which were shared by at least two donors. A nearest-neighbor algorithm error-corrected the raw reads and collapsed the reads into unique sequences, merging closely related sequences to remove PCR and sequencing errors. Alignment of CDR3 sequences to IMGT reference sequences was used to assign V, D and J gene segments. Each retained sequence needed at least a six-nucleotide match to both a V gene segment and a J gene segment. A rearrangement was called productive if the CDR3 had no stop codons and remained in frame with V and J, and every other rearrangement was called non-productive. Following IMGT convention, CDR3 was defined as the stretch from the second conserved V-encoded cysteine to the conserved J-encoded phenylalanine. The earlier analysis of a few hundred of the donors excluded sequences that lacked an unambiguous match to a single V gene segment. In an earlier analysis of about 590 of the donors, a V segment was called functional when productive rearrangements were above 56.7%, and segregating when the standard deviation between donors exceeded 5%. A statistical classification framework was built for diagnosing cytomegalovirus status from the catalog of TCR beta chain sequences. A later analysis assigned V and J genes by comparing TCR nucleotide sequences with IMGT/GENE-DB human TR gene sequences. In a later analysis, CDR3 sequences and most-parsimonious VDJ recombination scenarios were assigned using the TCRdist pipeline. In a later analysis, every TCR beta chain was defined by the combination of its CDR3 amino acid sequence and its V-gene family, and reads without a unique V-gene family were dropped. A later analysis removed 450 to 600 highly shared, low-generation-probability nucleotide sequences to deal with suspected cross-contamination and a sequencing artifact. In a later analysis, a clonal expansion index for each public chain was calculated from normalized within-repertoire ranks of inferred template counts. Generation probabilities in a later analysis came from a VDJ recombination model fitted to out-of-frame rearrangements, and those results were checked against IGoR. In a later analysis, TCR-TCR, TCR-HLA and TCR-CMV co-occurrence was scored with hypergeometric tests, and a repertoire-size bias correction was applied to TCR pairs. A later analysis estimated false discovery rates by permuting HLA or CMV assignments 20 times. A later analysis grouped co-occurring TCRs with DBSCAN, adding TCRdist sequence similarity when clustering within HLA-allele-positive subsets. For co-occurrence clustering, repertoires with fewer than 30,000 or more than 120,000 public chains were excluded, along with 4 to 6 repertoires with anomalous nucleotide sharing. In TCRdb, the immuneACCESS table is reduced to in-frame sequences with V and J assigned. These tables do not hold every clone; where another copy was compared, an unresolved V gene accounts for under half, and the others remain unexplained. That table is the source of V, J and clone size, and D and trimming were worked out from the DNA. In this sample the table shows about 170,000 clones, about three quarters of which occur a single time. Jointly, the top ten make up 1.5% of the sample.

The material sequenced was PBMCs. The chain is encoded by TRBV6-5 joined to TRBJ1-3; the D segment could be TRBD1, given 6 matching bases. This sequence was found in a girl aged 10-17 years in good health and CMV-seronegative. The nucleotide sequence reads TGTGCCAGCAGTTACTCCCCAGGGGCTGGAAACACCATATATTTT. It is translated as CASSYSPGAGNTIYF.